Listed here is a single T cell receptor (beta chain). Authors' processing steps: Counts of nucleated cells, estimated from reference gene primer amplification, were obtained. The table came from immunoSEQ multiplex PCR; TCRdb's copy has only in-frame clones and leaves some out. Clone size and the V and J calls come from that table; the DNA yielded D and trimming. The profile covers around 70,000 clones, with over 70% appearing a single time and 10% to 15% taken by the ten largest. Trimming left V 3 bases short and J 11 bases short, with 20 bases between. Per the germline V gene, CDR1 is SGHTA and CDR2 is FQGNSA. The CDR3 is 15 residues long. The data are from a study of blood T cell repertoires in COVID-19. Study information: The United States, Italy and Spain provided the acute and convalescent COVID-19 samples. T cells, B-cell-depleted T cells, or PBMCs provided the cDNA or gDNA that served as material.

The sample taken for sequencing was peripheral blood. This TCR came from a human donor in a cohort sampled during active COVID-19. The rearrangement joins TRBV7-2 to TRBJ2-1; D unclear. CDR3 nucleotides: TGTGCCAGCAGCTTGGGCTCGATGGCCTCAGTTAAGCAGTTCTTC. This sequence encodes CASSLGSMASVKQFF.